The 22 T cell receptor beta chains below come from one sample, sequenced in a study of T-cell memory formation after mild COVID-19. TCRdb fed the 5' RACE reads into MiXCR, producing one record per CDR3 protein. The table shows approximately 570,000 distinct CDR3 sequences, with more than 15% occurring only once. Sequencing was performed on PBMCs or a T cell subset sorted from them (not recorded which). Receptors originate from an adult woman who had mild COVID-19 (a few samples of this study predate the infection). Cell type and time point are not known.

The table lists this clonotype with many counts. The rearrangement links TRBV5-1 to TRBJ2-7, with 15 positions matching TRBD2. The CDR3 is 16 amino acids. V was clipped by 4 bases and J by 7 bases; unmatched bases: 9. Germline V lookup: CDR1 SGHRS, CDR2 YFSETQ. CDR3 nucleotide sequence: TGCGCCAGCAGCCCCGCCGGGACTAGCGGGGGGAATGAGCAGTACTTC. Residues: CASSPAGTSGGNEQYF.

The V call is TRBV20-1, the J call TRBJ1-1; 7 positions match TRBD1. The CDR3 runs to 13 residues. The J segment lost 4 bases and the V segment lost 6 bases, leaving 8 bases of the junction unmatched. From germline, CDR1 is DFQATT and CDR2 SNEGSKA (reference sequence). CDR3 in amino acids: CSATGFGGTEAFF. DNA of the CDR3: TGCAGTGCGACAGGGTTTGGAGGCACTGAAGCTTTCTTT.

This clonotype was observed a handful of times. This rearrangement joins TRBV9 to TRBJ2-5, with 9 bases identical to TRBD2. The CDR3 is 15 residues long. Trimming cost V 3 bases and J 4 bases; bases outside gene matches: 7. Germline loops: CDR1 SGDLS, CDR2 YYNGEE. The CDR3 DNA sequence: TGTGCCAGCAGCGCCAGCGGGGGGACATCAGAGACCCAGTACTTC. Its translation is CASSASGGTSETQYF.

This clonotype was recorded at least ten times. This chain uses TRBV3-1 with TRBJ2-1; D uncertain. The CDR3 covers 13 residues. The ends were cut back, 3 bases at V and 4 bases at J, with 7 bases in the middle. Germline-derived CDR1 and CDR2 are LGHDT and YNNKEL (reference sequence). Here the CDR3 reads CASSHDRYNEQFF. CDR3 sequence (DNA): TGTGCCAGCAGCCATGACCGGTACAATGAGCAGTTCTTC.

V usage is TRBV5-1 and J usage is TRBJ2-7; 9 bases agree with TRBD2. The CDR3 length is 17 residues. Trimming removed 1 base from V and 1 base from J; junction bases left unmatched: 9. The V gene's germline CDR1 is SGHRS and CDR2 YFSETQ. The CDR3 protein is CASSLLAGGLLSYEQYF. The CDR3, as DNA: TGCGCCAGCAGCTTGCTTGCGGGGGGGCTTTTGTCCTACGAGCAGTACTTC.

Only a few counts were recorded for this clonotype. The CDR3 reads CASSQGRDEAFF. CDR3 coding DNA: TGCGCCAGCAGCCAAGGGAGGGATGAAGCTTTCTTT. The chain joins TRBV4-1 to TRBJ1-1; D is undetermined. Germline assignment: CDR1 MGHRA and CDR2 YSYEKL. This CDR3 comprises 12 residues. V lost 1 base and J lost 7, with 7 bases in between.

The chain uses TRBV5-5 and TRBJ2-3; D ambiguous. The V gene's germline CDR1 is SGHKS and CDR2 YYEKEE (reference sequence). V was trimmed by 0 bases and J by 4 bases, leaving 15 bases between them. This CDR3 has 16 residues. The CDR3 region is CASSLVVGSWPDTQYF. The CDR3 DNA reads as TGTGCCAGCAGCTTGGTGGTCGGCAGCTGGCCAGATACGCAGTATTTT.

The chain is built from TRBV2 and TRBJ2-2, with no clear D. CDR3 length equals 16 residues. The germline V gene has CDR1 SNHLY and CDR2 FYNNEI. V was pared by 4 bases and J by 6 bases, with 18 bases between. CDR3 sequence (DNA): TGTGCCAGCAGTGCTTTATGGGCAGGTGTCGCCGGGGAGCTGTTTTTT. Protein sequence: CASSALWAGVAGELFF.

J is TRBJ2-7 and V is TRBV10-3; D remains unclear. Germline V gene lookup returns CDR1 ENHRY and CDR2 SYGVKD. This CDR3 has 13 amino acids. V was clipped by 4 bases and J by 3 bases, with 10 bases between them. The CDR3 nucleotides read TGTGCCATCAGTGTGTCCACAAACTACGAGCAGTACTTC. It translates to CAISVSTNYEQYF.

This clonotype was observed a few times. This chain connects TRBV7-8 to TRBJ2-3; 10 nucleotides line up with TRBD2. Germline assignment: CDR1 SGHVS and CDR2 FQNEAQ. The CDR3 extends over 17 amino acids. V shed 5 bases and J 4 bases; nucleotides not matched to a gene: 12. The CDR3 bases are TGTGCCAGCAGCCCCCGACCGGGAGCGGGGGGGTCAGATACGCAGTATTTT. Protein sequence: CASSPRPGAGGSDTQYF.

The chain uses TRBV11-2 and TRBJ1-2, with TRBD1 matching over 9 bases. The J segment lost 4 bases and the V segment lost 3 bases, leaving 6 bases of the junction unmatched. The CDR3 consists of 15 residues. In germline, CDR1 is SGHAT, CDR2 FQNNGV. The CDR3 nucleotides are TGTGCCAGCAGCTTTTACAGGGGGCGAGGCTATGGCTACACCTTC. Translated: CASSFYRGRGYGYTF.

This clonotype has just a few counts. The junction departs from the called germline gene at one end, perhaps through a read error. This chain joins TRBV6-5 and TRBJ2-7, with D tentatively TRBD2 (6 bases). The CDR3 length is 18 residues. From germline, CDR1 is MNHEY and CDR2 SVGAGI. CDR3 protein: CATSFGGTSTEDSYEQYF. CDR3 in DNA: TGTGCCACCAGTTTTGGGGGAACTAGCACGGAGGACTCCTACGAGCAGTACTTC.

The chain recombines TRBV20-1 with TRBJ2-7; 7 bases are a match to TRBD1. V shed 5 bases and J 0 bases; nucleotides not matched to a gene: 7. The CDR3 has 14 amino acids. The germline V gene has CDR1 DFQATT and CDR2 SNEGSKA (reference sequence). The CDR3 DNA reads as TGCAGTGCTTCCGGATGGGACAGCTCCTACGAGCAGTACTTC. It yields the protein CSASGWDSSYEQYF.

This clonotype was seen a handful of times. CDR3 DNA: TGTGCCAGCAGCTTACTCGCAGGGGATCAGCCCCAGCATTTT. This sequence encodes CASSLLAGDQPQHF. V gene TRBV7-8 combines with J gene TRBJ1-5; tentatively, D is TRBD1 (6 bases). Trimming took off 2 bases at V and 5 bases at J, with 10 bases between the two ends. The germline V gene has CDR1 SGHVS and CDR2 FQNEAQ. There are 14 residues in the CDR3.

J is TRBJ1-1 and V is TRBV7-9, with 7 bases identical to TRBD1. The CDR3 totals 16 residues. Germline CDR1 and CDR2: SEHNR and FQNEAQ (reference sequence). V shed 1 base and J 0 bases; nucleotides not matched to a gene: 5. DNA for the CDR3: TGTGCCAGCAGCTTAGGGGTGACAGGGCTGAACACTGAAGCTTTCTTT. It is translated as CASSLGVTGLNTEAFF.

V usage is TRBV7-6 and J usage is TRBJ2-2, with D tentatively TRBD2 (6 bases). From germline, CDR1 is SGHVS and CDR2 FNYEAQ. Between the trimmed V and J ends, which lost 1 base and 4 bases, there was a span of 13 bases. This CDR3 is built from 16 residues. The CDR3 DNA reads TGTGCCAGCAGCTTAGTAGCGGTTGCTTCCACCGGGGAGCTGTTTTTT. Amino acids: CASSLVAVASTGELFF. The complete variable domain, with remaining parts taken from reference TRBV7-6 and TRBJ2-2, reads GAGVSQSPRYKVTKRGQDVALRCDPISGHVSLYWYRQALGQGPEFLTYFNYEAQQDKSGLPNDRFSAERPEGSISTLTIQRTEQRDSAMYRCASSLVAVASTGELFFGEGSRLTVL.

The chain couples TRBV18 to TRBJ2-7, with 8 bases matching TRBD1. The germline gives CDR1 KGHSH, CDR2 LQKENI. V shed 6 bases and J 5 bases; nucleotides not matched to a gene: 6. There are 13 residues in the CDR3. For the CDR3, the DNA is TGTGCCAGCTCGTGGACAGGGTTTAACGAGCAGTACTTC. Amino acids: CASSWTGFNEQYF.

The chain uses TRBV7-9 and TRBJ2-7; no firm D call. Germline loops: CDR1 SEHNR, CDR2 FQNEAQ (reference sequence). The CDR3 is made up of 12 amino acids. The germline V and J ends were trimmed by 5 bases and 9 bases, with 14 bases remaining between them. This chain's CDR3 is CASSALSPGQYF. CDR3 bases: TGTGCCAGCAGCGCCCTCAGCCCCGGGCAGTACTTC. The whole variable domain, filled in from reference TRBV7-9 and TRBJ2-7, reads DTGVSQNPRHKITKRGQNVTFRCDPISEHNRLYWYRQTLGQGPEFLTYFQNEAQLEKSRLLSDRFSAERPKGSFSTLEIQRTEQGDSAMYLCASSALSPGQYFGPGTRLTVT.

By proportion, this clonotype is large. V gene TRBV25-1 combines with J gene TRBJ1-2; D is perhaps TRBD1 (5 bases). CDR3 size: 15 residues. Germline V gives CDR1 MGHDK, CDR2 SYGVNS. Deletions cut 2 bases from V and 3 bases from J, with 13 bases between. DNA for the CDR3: TGTGCCAGCAGTGAAACTGCAGAAGGGGACTATGGCTACACCTTC. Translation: CASSETAEGDYGYTF.

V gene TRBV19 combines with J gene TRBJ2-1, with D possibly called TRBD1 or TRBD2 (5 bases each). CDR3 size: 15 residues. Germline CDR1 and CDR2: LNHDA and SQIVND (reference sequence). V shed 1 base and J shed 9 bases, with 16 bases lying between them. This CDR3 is CASSIGEITRGEQFF. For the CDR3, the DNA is TGTGCCAGTAGTATAGGCGAAATTACGAGGGGTGAGCAGTTCTTC.

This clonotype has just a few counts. CDR3: CASSQEILAGRSSYNEQFF. CDR3 nucleotide sequence: TGTGCCAGCAGCCAAGAGATACTAGCGGGCAGGAGCTCCTACAATGAGCAGTTCTTC. The chain is built from TRBV4-2 and TRBJ2-1, with 9 bases that match TRBD2. Germline CDR1 LGHNA, CDR2 YNFKEQ. The CDR3 length is 19 residues. Trimming cost V 0 bases and J 0 bases; bases outside gene matches: 9.

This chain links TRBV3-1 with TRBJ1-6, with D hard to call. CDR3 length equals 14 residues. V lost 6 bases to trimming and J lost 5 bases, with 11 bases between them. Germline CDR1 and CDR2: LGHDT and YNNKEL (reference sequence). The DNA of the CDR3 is TGTGCCAGCAGGATCGACGGGGATAATTCACCCCTCCACTTT. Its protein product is CASRIDGDNSPLHF.